This entry is about one TCR beta chain. The sample is drawn from a study of patients and donors after allogeneic stem cell transplantation. TCRdb re-called the RT-PCR reads with MiXCR, one entry per CDR3 protein. The sample records about a million distinct CDR3 sequences, more than 15% being singletons. J gave up 2 bases and V 4 bases, and 7 bases lay outside the gene matches. CDR1 is DFQATT and CDR2 is SNEGSKA in the germline V gene (reference sequence). This CDR3 comprises 14 residues. The sequencing sample was made of blood, either unsorted or a sorted T cell fraction (not recorded which). The V gene is TRBV20-1, the J gene TRBJ2-5; 7 nucleotides agree with TRBD2. The TCR was taken from a human donor who was either an allogeneic HSCT recipient or a stem cell or donor lymphocyte infusion donor (not recorded which). It is not recorded whose cells these are; they may come from a transplant donor. CDR3 loop: CSATYSGRQETQYF. Here the CDR3 DNA reads TGCAGTGCTACTTATAGCGGGCGACAAGAGACCCAGTACTTC.